One T cell receptor (beta chain) is described in this entry. The CDR3 consists of 14 residues. From germline, CDR1 is MRHNA and CDR2 SNTAGT. The ends lost 2 bases at V and 2 bases at J; junction bases unmatched: 3. Produced via immunoSEQ multiplex PCR; TCRdb's table is partial and in-frame only. The sample has approximately 74,000 clones, about 90% seen once; the top ten hold 4% to 5%. This sample is part of a study of technical replicates of blood from a handful of donors. The clonotype was recovered from a human donor in good health. Some clones in this sample may be carry-over from other donors' samples. The chain links TRBV6-4 to TRBJ2-7; TRBD2 matches 7 bases. Sequencing was carried out using PBMCs. The CDR3 DNA sequence: TGTGCCAGCAGTGACACCGCGGGGGCCTACGAGCAGTACTTC. Amino acid sequence: CASSDTAGAYEQYF.